Described below is a single TCR beta chain sequence and its context. Trimming took 2 bases from V and 4 from J, leaving 17 bases between them. The CDR3 sequence is 16 residues long. Germline values: CDR1 MNHEY, CDR2 SVGAGI. This entry belongs to a study of OX40 agonist ivuxolimab in advanced cancers. For the study at large: Dose-escalation patients were diagnosed with hepatocellular carcinoma, melanoma, renal cell cancer or head and neck cancer. Treatment received earlier with anti-PD-1, anti-PD-L1 or anti-CTLA-4 agents was allowed, and 40% had some. Of the patients, three showed partial responses, one with hepatocellular carcinoma and two with cutaneous melanoma.

Using immunoSEQ multiplex PCR, the repertoire was profiled, and TCRdb retains in-frame clones only, with some absent. In the table there are more than 80,000 clones, approximately 90% of which are singletons. The material sequenced was CD4+ or CD8+ T cells sorted from blood, taken in a trial of the OX40 agonist ivuxolimab. V usage is TRBV6-5 and J usage is TRBJ1-2, with D perhaps TRBD1 (5 bases). This clonotype originated in an adult with an advanced solid tumor such as melanoma, head and neck, liver or kidney cancer. The CDR3 DNA reads as TGTGCCAGCAGTTACCCGCTAACAGGCAATGCCTATGGCTACACCTTC. It yields the protein CASSYPLTGNAYGYTF.